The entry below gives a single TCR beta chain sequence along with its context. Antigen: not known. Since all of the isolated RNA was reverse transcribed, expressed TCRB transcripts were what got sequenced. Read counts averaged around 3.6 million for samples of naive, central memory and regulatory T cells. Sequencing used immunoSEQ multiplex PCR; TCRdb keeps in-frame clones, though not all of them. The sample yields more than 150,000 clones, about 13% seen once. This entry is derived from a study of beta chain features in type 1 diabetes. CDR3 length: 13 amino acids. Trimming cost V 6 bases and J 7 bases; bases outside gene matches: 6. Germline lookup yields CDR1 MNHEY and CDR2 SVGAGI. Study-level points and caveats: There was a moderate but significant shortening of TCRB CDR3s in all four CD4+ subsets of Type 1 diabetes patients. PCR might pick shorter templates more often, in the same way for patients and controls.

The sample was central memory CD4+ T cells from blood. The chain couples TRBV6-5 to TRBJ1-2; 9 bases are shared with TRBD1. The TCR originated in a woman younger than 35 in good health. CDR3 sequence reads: CASRWGQGIGYTF. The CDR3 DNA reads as TGTGCCAGCAGATGGGGACAGGGAATTGGCTACACCTTC.